The TCR beta chain under discussion was sequenced for a study of blood T cell repertoires in COVID-19. Study-level background: Specimens from acute and convalescent COVID-19 originated in the United States, Italy and Spain. T cells, B-cell-depleted T cells, or PBMCs supplied cDNA or gDNA.

In the authors' workflow: Estimation of nucleated cell counts relied on the amplification of reference gene primers. The method was immunoSEQ multiplex PCR; TCRdb's version includes in-frame clones alone and lacks a portion of them. The D gene and trimming were derived from the DNA, and the V and J assignments and clone size from that table. The table has about 120,000 clones, roughly three quarters seen once. The germline V gene has CDR1 SGDLS and CDR2 YYNGEE. Trimming removed 2 bases from V and 1 base from J, with 6 bases in between. CDR3 length: 13 amino acids. V and J are TRBV9 and TRBJ1-1, with D tentatively TRBD1 (5 bases). The TCR was taken from a woman of 80 years or more with acute or convalescent COVID-19. Specimen: peripheral blood. The CDR3 sequence is CASSVQGNTEAFF. CDR3 coding DNA: TGTGCCAGCAGCGTGCAGGGGAACACTGAAGCTTTCTTT.